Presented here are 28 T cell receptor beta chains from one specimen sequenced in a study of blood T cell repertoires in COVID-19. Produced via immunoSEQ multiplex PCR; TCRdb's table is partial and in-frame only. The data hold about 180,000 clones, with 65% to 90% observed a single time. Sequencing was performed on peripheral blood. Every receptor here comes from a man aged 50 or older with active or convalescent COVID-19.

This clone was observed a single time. The CDR3: CAWGTGGPLNQPQHF. Here the CDR3 DNA reads TGTGCCTGGGGGACAGGGGGCCCCCTCAATCAGCCCCAGCATTTT. The V gene is TRBV30, the J gene TRBJ1-5, with 12 positions matching TRBD1. The CDR3 extends over 15 amino acids. After removal of 5 bases from V and 3 bases from J, the junction contained 5 bases not matched to a gene. Germline lookup yields CDR1 GTSNPN and CDR2 SVGIG (reference sequence). Using reference TRBV30 and TRBJ1-5 for the parts outside the CDR3, the full variable domain is SQTIHQWPATLVQPVGSPLSLECTVEGTSNPNLYWYRQAAGRGLQLLFYSVGIGQISSEVPQNLSASRPQDRQFILSSKKLLLSDSGFYLCAWGTGGPLNQPQHFGDGTRLSIL.

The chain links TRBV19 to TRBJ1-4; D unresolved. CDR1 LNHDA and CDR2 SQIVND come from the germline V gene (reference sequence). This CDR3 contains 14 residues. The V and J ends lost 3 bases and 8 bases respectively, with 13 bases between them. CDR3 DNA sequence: TGTGCCAGTAGTATGTTCGGAACGGGGGAAAAACTGTTTTTT. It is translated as CASSMFGTGEKLFF.

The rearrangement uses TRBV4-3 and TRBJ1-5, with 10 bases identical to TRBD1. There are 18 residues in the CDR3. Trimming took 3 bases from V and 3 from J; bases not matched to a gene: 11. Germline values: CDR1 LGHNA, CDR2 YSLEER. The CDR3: CASSQATGTGASNQPQHF. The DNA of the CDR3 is TGCGCCAGCAGCCAGGCCACCGGGACAGGGGCCTCCAATCAGCCCCAGCATTTT.

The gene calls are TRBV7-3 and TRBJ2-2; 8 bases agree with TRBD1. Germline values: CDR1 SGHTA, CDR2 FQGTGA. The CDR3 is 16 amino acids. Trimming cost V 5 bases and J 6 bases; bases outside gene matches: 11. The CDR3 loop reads CASSQRVQGASGELFF. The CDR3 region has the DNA TGTGCCAGCAGCCAAAGAGTCCAGGGGGCTTCCGGGGAGCTGTTTTTT.

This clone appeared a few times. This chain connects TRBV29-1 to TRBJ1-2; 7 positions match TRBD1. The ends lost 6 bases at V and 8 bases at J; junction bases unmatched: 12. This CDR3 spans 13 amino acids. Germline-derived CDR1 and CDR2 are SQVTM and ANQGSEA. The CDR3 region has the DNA TGCAGCGTCCGTCTCAGGGGGGTGGAGGGCTACACCTTC. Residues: CSVRLRGVEGYTF.

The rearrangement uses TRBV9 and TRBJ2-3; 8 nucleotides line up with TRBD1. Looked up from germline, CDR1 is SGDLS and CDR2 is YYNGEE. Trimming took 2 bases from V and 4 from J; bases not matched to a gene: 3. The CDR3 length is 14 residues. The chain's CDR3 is CASSVQGAADTQYF. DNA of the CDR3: TGTGCCAGCAGCGTCCAGGGGGCGGCAGATACGCAGTATTTT.

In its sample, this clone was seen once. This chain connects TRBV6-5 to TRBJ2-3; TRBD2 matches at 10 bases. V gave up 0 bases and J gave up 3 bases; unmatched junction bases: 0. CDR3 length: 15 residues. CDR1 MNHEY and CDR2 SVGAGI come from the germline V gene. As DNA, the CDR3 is TGTGCCAGCAGTTACTCTAGCGGGGGGACAGATACGCAGTATTTT. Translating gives CASSYSSGGTDTQYF.

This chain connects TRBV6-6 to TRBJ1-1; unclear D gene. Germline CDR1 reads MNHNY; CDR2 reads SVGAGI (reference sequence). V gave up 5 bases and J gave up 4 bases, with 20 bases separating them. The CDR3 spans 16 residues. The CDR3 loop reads CASSKLGLPTGTEAFF. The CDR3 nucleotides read TGTGCCAGCAGTAAACTGGGTCTCCCGACGGGCACTGAAGCTTTCTTT.

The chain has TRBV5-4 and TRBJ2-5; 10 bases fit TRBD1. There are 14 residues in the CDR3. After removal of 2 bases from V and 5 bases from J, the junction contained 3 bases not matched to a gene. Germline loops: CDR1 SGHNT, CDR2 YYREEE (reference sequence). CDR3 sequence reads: CASSLGTGVETQYF. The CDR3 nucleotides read TGTGCCAGCAGCTTAGGGACAGGGGTGGAGACCCAGTACTTC.

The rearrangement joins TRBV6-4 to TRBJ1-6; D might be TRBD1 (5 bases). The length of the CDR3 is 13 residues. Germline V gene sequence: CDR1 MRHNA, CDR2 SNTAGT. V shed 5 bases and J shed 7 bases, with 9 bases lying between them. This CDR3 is CASSRQSNSPLHF. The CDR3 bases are TGTGCCAGCAGTAGACAGTCCAATTCACCCCTCCACTTT.

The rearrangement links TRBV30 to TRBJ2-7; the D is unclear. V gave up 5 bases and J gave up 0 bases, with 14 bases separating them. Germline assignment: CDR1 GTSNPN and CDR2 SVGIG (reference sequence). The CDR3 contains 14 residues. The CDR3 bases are TGTGCCTGGGGAGACACGCACAACTCCTACGAGCAGTACTTC. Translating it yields CAWGDTHNSYEQYF.

CDR3 protein: CASRIAGQGYEQYF. The CDR3 DNA reads as TGTGCCAGCAGGATTGCGGGACAGGGCTACGAGCAGTACTTC. The chain couples TRBV6-5 to TRBJ2-7, with 9 positions matching TRBD1. The CDR3 contains 14 residues. Germline V gene data show CDR1 as MNHEY and CDR2 as SVGAGI. V dropped 6 bases and J dropped 3; count of bases not matched to a gene: 6.

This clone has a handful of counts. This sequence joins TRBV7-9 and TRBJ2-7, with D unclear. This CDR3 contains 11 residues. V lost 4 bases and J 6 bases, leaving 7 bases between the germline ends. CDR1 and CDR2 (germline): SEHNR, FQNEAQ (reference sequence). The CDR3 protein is CASSWRLEQYF. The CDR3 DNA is TGTGCCAGCAGCTGGCGGCTCGAGCAGTACTTC.

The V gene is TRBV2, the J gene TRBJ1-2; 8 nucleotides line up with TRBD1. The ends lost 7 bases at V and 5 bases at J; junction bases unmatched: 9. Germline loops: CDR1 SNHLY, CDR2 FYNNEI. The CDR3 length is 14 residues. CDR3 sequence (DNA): TGTGCCAGCAATCCGGGACAGGTCGGTTATGGCTACACCTTC. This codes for CASNPGQVGYGYTF.

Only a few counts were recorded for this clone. This chain's CDR3 is CASNPGQGSRTGELFF. As DNA, the CDR3 is TGTGCCAGCAACCCGGGACAGGGGAGCCGAACCGGGGAGCTGTTTTTT. The rearrangement links TRBV11-3 to TRBJ2-2; 10 nucleotides match TRBD1. This CDR3 region has 16 residues. The V gene's germline CDR1 is SGHNT and CDR2 YENEEA. V shed 7 bases and J 5 bases; nucleotides not matched to a gene: 10. The entire variable domain, with the rest obtained from reference TRBV11-3 and TRBJ2-2, is as follows: EAGVVQSPRYKIIEKKQPVAFWCNPISGHNTLYWYLQNLGQGPELLIRYENEEAVDDSQLPKDRFSAERLKGVDSTLKIQPAELGDSAVYLCASNPGQGSRTGELFFGEGSRLTVL.

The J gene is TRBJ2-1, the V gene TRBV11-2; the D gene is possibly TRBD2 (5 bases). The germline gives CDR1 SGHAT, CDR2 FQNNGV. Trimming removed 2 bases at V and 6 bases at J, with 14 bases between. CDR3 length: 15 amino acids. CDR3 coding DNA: TGTGCCAGCAGCTTAAGGACCGGGATTGGCAATGAGCAGTTCTTC. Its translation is CASSLRTGIGNEQFF.

Here the CDR3 DNA reads TGTGCCAGCAACCCTCGTGCAGGGGGGAGCTATGGCTACACCTTC. This gives the protein CASNPRAGGSYGYTF. The J gene is TRBJ1-2, the V gene TRBV9; 7 bases are shared with TRBD1. The CDR3 spans 15 residues. In germline, CDR1 is SGDLS, CDR2 YYNGEE. The V segment lost 6 bases and the J segment 4 bases; nucleotides outside the gene matches: 12.

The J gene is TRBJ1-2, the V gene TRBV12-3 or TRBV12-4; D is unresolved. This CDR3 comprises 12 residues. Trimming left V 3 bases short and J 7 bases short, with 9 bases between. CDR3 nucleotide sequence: TGTGCCAGCAGTTTCGCAGGTTCTGGCTACACCTTC. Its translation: CASSFAGSGYTF.

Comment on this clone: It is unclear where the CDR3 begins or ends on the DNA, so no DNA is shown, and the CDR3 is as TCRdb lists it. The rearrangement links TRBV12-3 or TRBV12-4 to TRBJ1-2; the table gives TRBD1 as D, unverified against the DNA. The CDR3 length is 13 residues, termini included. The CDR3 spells CASSLVGQGSVTF.

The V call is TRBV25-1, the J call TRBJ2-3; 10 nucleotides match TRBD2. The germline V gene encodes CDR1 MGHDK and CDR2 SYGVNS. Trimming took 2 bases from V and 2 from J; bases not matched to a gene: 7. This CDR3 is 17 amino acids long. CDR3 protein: CASSEKSGRGNTDTQYF. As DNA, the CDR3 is TGTGCCAGCAGTGAAAAGAGCGGGAGGGGCAACACAGATACGCAGTATTTT. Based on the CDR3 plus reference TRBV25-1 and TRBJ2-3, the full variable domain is EADIYQTPRYLVIGTGKKITLECSQTMGHDKMYWYQQDPGMELHLIHYSYGVNSTEKGDLSSESTVSRIRTEHFPLTLESARPSHTSQYLCASSEKSGRGNTDTQYFGPGTRLTVL.

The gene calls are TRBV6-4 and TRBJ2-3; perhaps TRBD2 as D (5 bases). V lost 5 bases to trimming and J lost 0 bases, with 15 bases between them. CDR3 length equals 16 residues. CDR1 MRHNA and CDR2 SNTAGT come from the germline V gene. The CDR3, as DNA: TGTGCCAGCAGTTTGACGTCGGGAAGCAGCACAGATACGCAGTATTTT. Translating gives CASSLTSGSSTDTQYF.

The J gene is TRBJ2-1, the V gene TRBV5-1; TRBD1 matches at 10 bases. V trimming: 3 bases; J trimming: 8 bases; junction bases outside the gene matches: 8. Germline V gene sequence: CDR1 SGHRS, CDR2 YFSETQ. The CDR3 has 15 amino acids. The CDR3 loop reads CASSSKAGQGHEQFF. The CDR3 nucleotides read TGCGCCAGCAGCTCGAAAGCGGGACAGGGGCATGAGCAGTTCTTC.

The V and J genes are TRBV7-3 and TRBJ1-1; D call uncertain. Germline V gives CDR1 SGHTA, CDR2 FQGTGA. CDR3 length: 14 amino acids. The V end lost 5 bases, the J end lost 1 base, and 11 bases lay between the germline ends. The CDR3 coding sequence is TGTGCCAGCAGCCCAGAGGCAGAGAACACTGAAGCTTTCTTT. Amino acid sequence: CASSPEAENTEAFF.

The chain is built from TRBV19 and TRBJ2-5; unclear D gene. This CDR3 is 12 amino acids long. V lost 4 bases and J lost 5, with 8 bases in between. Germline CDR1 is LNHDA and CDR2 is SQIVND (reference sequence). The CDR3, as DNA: TGTGCCAGTAGTAGAGGTGAGGAGACCCAGTACTTC. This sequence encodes CASSRGEETQYF.

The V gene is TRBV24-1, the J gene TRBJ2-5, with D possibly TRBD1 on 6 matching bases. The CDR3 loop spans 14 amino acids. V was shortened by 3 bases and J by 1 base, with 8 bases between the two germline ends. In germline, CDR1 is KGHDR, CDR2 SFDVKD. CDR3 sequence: CATSDRDTQETQYF. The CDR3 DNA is TGTGCCACCAGTGATCGGGACACCCAAGAGACCCAGTACTTC.

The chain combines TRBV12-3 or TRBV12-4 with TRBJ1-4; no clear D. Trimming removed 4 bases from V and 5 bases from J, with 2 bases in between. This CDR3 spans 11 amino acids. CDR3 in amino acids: CASSSNEKLFF. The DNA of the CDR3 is TGTGCCAGCAGTTCGAATGAAAAACTGTTTTTT.

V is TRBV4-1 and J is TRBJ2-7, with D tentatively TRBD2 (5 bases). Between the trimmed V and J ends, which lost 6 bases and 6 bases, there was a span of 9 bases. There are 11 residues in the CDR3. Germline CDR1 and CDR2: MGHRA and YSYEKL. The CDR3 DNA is TGCGCCAGCAGGGCCCGGGGCGAGCAGTACTTC. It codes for CASRARGEQYF.

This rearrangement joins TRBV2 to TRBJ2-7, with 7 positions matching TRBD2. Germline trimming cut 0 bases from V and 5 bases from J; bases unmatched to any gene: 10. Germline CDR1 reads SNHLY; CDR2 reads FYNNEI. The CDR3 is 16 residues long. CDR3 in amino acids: CASSEALGGSRNEQYF. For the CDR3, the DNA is TGTGCCAGCAGTGAAGCGCTGGGCGGGAGTCGCAACGAGCAGTACTTC. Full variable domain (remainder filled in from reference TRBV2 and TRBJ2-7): EPEVTQTPSHQVTQMGQEVILRCVPISNHLYFYWYRQILGQKVEFLVSFYNNEISEKSEIFDDQFSVERPDGSNFTLKIRSTKLEDSAMYFCASSEALGGSRNEQYFGPGTRLTVT.